These 18 T cell receptor beta chains share one sample of origin, sequenced in a study of T cells after yellow fever vaccination. TCRdb re-called the 5' RACE reads through MiXCR, storing one row per CDR3 protein. The sample lists around 200,000 distinct CDR3 sequences, about 11% occurring once. Sequences were derived from CD8+ T cells sorted from PBMCs, sampled 15 days after the yellow fever booster vaccination. The receptors come from a man aged 18 to 30 who received the YFV17D yellow fever vaccine.

This clonotype has only a few counts. This chain links TRBV7-9 with TRBJ2-1, with 11 bases aligning to TRBD2. CDR3 length: 15 residues. Trimming removed 6 bases from V and 5 bases from J; junction bases left unmatched: 6. Germline V gene sequence: CDR1 SEHNR, CDR2 FQNEAQ (reference sequence). CDR3 residues: CASSPLAGAHNEQFF. CDR3 bases: TGTGCCAGCAGTCCACTAGCGGGGGCCCACAATGAGCAGTTCTTC.

This clonotype was detected ten times or more. This sequence joins TRBV6-1 and TRBJ2-5; D might be TRBD2 (6 bases). CDR1 and CDR2 from the germline V gene are MNHNS and SASEGT. The CDR3 extends over 13 amino acids. V lost 2 bases to trimming and J lost 4 bases, with 8 bases between them. The CDR3 loop is CASSEWGGETQYF. The DNA for the CDR3 is TGTGCCAGCAGTGAATGGGGAGGAGAGACCCAGTACTTC.

This clonotype was detected a few times. The rearrangement links TRBV12-3 or TRBV12-4 to TRBJ2-4; unclear D gene. Trimming stripped 2 bases from V and 0 bases from J, with 8 bases between. This CDR3 has 15 amino acids. CDR3 nucleotides: TGTGCCAGCAGTTTAAACACCTTAGCCAAAAACATTCAGTACTTC. Protein: CASSLNTLAKNIQYF.

The chain uses TRBV29-1 and TRBJ2-1, with D unclear. Trimming shortened V by 7 bases and J by 9 bases, and 13 bases separated the two germline ends. Germline CDR1 reads SQVTM; CDR2 reads ANQGSEA. The CDR3 is 11 amino acids. The CDR3 spells CSAIVLAEQFF. In nucleotides, the CDR3 is TGCAGCGCTATAGTCCTGGCTGAGCAGTTCTTC.

There are a few counts of this clonotype. The V gene is TRBV2, the J gene TRBJ2-7; a weak D match, TRBD1 (6 bases). The CDR3 totals 15 residues. Germline V gene lookup returns CDR1 SNHLY and CDR2 FYNNEI. V was trimmed by 7 bases and J by 4 bases, leaving 20 bases between them. The CDR3 DNA follows: TGTGCCAGCACCCCCAAGGGGGTCATGGGTTACGAGCAGTACTTC. It yields the protein CASTPKGVMGYEQYF.

This clonotype was observed at least ten times. V and J are TRBV3-1 and TRBJ2-7; 11 bases line up with TRBD2. CDR3 length: 19 residues. Germline CDR1 reads LGHDT; CDR2 reads YNNKEL (reference sequence). J gave up 0 bases and V 4 bases, and 14 bases lay outside the gene matches. CDR3 in DNA: TGTGCCAGCAGCCCTAACCAACTAGCGGGGGCAATAAGCTCCTACGAGCAGTACTTC. Amino acids: CASSPNQLAGAISSYEQYF.

In this sample, this clonotype turned up a few times. The CDR3 sequence: CASSPSVELSTEAFF. DNA for the CDR3: TGTGCCAGCAGCCCCTCGGTGGAGTTGAGCACTGAAGCTTTCTTT. The chain couples TRBV6-6 to TRBJ1-1; no clear D. The CDR3 sequence is 15 residues long. Germline V gives CDR1 MNHNY, CDR2 SVGAGI (reference sequence). V was shortened by 6 bases and J by 4 bases, with 18 bases between the two germline ends.

This clonotype turned up a few times. The rearrangement uses TRBV20-1 and TRBJ2-7, with D tentatively TRBD1 or TRBD2 (5 bases each). Trimming took off 6 bases at V and 1 base at J, with 16 bases between the two ends. Germline-derived CDR1 and CDR2 are DFQATT and SNEGSKA (reference sequence). The CDR3 has 14 amino acids. The CDR3 nucleotides are TGCAGTGCCGGGGCAACCCACCTTTCCTACGAGCAGTACTTC. This sequence encodes CSAGATHLSYEQYF.

CDR3 coding DNA: TGTGCCAGCAGCGTTGGCGGGGGTAGGGCCAACGTCCTGACTTTC. Translated, it gives CASSVGGGRANVLTF. V and J are TRBV9 and TRBJ2-6, with 7 bases matching TRBD2. V lost 2 bases and J lost 5; bases outside the gene matches: 4. This CDR3 contains 15 residues. Germline assignment: CDR1 SGDLS and CDR2 YYNGEE.

The V and J genes are TRBV29-1 and TRBJ2-5; D call uncertain. The length of the CDR3 is 12 residues. V gave up 2 bases and J gave up 4 bases, with 8 bases separating them. CDR1 is SQVTM, CDR2 ANQGSEA, per germline. CDR3 loop: CSVEHQSETQYF. CDR3 coding DNA: TGCAGCGTTGAACACCAGTCAGAGACCCAGTACTTC.

The rearrangement uses TRBV7-8 and TRBJ2-7; 7 bases map to TRBD1. There are 15 residues in the CDR3. Looked up from germline, CDR1 is SGHVS and CDR2 is FQNEAQ. V shed 7 bases, J shed 2 bases, and the junction held 11 bases outside the gene matches. As DNA, the CDR3 is TGTGCCAGCAACACCAGGTGGGACAGCACCTACGAGCAGTACTTC. This gives the protein CASNTRWDSTYEQYF.

The chain couples TRBV5-1 to TRBJ1-2; D perhaps matches TRBD1 (6 bases). The ends were cut back, 6 bases at V and 2 bases at J, with 17 bases in the middle. Germline CDR1 is SGHRS and CDR2 is YFSETQ. The CDR3 has 15 amino acids. The CDR3 loop reads CASTGGDGINYGYTF. In DNA form, the CDR3 reads TGCGCCAGCACCGGGGGCGACGGGATCAACTATGGCTACACCTTC.

V gene TRBV7-9 combines with J gene TRBJ2-1, with D possibly TRBD2 on 5 matching bases. CDR3 length equals 13 residues. V was trimmed by 1 base and J by 5 bases, leaving 6 bases between them. The germline V gene has CDR1 SEHNR and CDR2 FQNEAQ (reference sequence). CDR3 in DNA: TGTGCCAGCAGCTTAGGAGCGGACAATGAGCAGTTCTTC. It encodes CASSLGADNEQFF.

This clonotype was seen a handful of times. The genes are TRBV27 and TRBJ1-5; TRBD1 is a possible D gene (6 bases). CDR1 is MNHEY and CDR2 is SMNVEV in the germline V gene (reference sequence). Trimming took 2 bases from V and 7 from J, leaving 12 bases between them. The CDR3 loop spans 14 amino acids. Here the CDR3 reads CASSLMSQGQPQHF. For the CDR3, the DNA is TGTGCCAGCAGTTTAATGTCACAGGGCCAGCCCCAGCATTTT.

The rearrangement joins TRBV5-1 to TRBJ2-3; 9 bases are a match to TRBD2. The CDR3 runs 16 residues. The V segment lost 4 bases and the J segment 2 bases; nucleotides outside the gene matches: 8. Germline V gene sequence: CDR1 SGHRS, CDR2 YFSETQ. CDR3 in amino acids: CASSPGERGVTDTQYF. The CDR3 region has the DNA TGCGCCAGCAGCCCCGGGGAGCGGGGGGTCACAGATACGCAGTATTTT. Full variable domain (rest looked up from reference TRBV5-1 and TRBJ2-3): KAGVTQTPRYLIKTRGQQVTLSCSPISGHRSVSWYQQTPGQGLQFLFEYFSETQRNKGNFPGRFSGRQFSNSRSEMNVSTLELGDSALYLCASSPGERGVTDTQYFGPGTRLTVL.

This clonotype has more than one count but fewer than ten. The V gene is TRBV28, the J gene TRBJ2-2; possibly TRBD2 for D (6 bases). The CDR3 spans 17 residues. Trimming left V 4 bases short and J 6 bases short, with 21 bases between. CDR1 and CDR2 from the germline V gene are MDHEN and SYDVKM. CDR3 nucleotide sequence: TGTGCCAGCAGTTCCCAGACTGGGGCGGGGAAACCCGGGGAGCTGTTTTTT. It encodes CASSSQTGAGKPGELFF.

The genes are TRBV4-3 and TRBJ1-6, with TRBD1 identical over 8 bases. This CDR3 is 16 amino acids long. Germline V CDR1 and CDR2: LGHNA, YSLEER. Trimming removed 4 bases from V and 10 bases from J; junction bases left unmatched: 12. The CDR3 sequence is CASSPRTGQRNSPLHF. The CDR3 nucleotides read TGCGCCAGCAGCCCCCGGACAGGGCAACGTAACTCACCCCTCCACTTT.

A few counts support this clonotype. This rearrangement joins TRBV27 to TRBJ1-5, with TRBD1 identical over 7 bases. The trim removed 5 bases at V and 4 bases at J, leaving 5 bases unmatched. The CDR3 runs 14 residues. CDR1 is MNHEY, CDR2 SMNVEV, per germline (reference sequence). The CDR3 loop reads CASSPGQLNQPQHF. CDR3 in DNA: TGTGCCAGCAGTCCGGGACAGTTAAATCAGCCCCAGCATTTT.